Many counts were recorded for the clone carrying this T cell receptor beta chain. Each cDNA molecule in the library carried unique molecular identifiers. Under the authors' procedure: With a range of 23,224 to 690,600, the median per sample was 95,638 TCRs. TCRdb used MiXCR to reprocess the RACE reads, holding one entry per CDR3 protein. TCRdb, not the original authors, processed these V and J calls. The data hold some 78,000 distinct CDR3 sequences, with about 8.7% observed a single time. This entry comes from a study of human T cells and chemical hapten exposure. Whole-study context: From small differences in pooled library volume came most of the variation in per-sample TCR yields.

Described time point: healthy volunteer bleed at 6 weeks. Total RNA came from unfractionated whole blood. This CDR3 spans 12 amino acids. The V end lost 5 bases, the J end lost 2 bases, and 7 bases lay between the germline ends. CDR1 MGHDK and CDR2 SYGVNS come from the germline V gene. V gene TRBV25-1 combines with J gene TRBJ2-7; D gene ambiguous. The receptor's source is a male donor in good health. Some clones in this sample may be carry-over from other donors' samples. The sample comprised whole blood. In nucleotides, the CDR3 is TGTGCCAGCAGTCCCGGGCCCTACGAGCAGTACTTC. It yields the protein CASSPGPYEQYF.